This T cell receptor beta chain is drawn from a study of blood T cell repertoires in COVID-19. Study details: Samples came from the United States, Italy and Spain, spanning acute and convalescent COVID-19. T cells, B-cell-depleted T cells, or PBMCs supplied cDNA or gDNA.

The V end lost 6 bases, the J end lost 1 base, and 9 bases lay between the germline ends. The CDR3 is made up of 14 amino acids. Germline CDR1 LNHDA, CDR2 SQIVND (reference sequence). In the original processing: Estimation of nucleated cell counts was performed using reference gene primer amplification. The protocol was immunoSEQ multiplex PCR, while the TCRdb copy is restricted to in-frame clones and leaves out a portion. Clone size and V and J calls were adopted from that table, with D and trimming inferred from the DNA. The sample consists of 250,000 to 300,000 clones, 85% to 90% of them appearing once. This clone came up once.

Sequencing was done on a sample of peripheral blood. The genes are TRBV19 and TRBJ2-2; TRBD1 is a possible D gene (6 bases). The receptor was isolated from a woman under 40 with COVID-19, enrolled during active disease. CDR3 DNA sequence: TGTGCCAGTAGGCCGGGACAGAACACCGGGGAGCTGTTTTTT. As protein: CASRPGQNTGELFF.